This TCR beta chain derives from a study of early T cells in non-severe SARS-CoV-2 infection. About the research overall: Sequencing of bulk RNA from unsorted whole blood was done, without chain pairing. Study-wide results and caveats: A preference for anti-spike CD8 responses marked VDJdb matching, which missed private and CD4 specificities.

The CDR3 extends over 13 amino acids. The germline CDR1 and CDR2 sequences are DFQATT and SNEGSKA (reference sequence). The ends were cut back, 3 bases at V and 5 bases at J, with 10 bases in the middle. By sample share, this clonotype is medium-sized (0.01 to 0.1%). The target antigen is unknown. Individually, cDNA molecules had unique molecular identifiers attached to them. TCRdb ran MiXCR on the 5' RACE reads and lists one entry per CDR3 protein. The data contain 25,000 to 30,000 distinct CDR3 sequences, less than 6.5% of them singletons. J is TRBJ2-2 and V is TRBV20-1, with D tentatively TRBD1 (5 bases). Sequenced material: whole blood. The receptor was derived from an adult who was a healthcare worker with PCR-confirmed SARS-CoV-2 infection or an uninfected control (not recorded which). The CDR3 DNA reads TGCAGTGCTAGGGAAGGGGTTACCGGGGAGCTGTTTTTT. It is translated as CSAREGVTGELFF.